Shown below are 28 T cell receptor beta chains from a single sample sequenced in a study of blood T cell repertoires in COVID-19. Assay: immunoSEQ multiplex PCR; the TCRdb copy retains only in-frame clones and omits some. The table records 150,000 to 200,000 clones, about 82% of them present only once. The sequenced sample was PBMCs or T cells enriched from blood (not recorded which). The receptors shown here come from a woman in her 30s who had recovered from COVID-19.

The CDR3 loop reads CASSLEASGGRTGELFF. CDR3 DNA: TGTGCCAGCAGCTTAGAGGCTAGCGGGGGAAGGACCGGGGAGCTGTTTTTT. The chain recombines TRBV7-6 with TRBJ2-2; 10 nucleotides line up with TRBD2. V lost 1 base, J lost 5 bases, and 7 bases stayed unmatched. The CDR3 length is 17 residues. Germline V CDR1 and CDR2: SGHVS, FNYEAQ.

The chain has TRBV28 and TRBJ2-1; possibly TRBD1 for D (5 bases). This CDR3 contains 13 residues. Germline V gene lookup returns CDR1 MDHEN and CDR2 SYDVKM. V was clipped by 3 bases and J by 10 bases, with 13 bases between them. The CDR3 loop is CASSFNRLLEQFF. For the CDR3, the DNA is TGTGCCAGCAGTTTCAACAGGCTTTTGGAGCAGTTCTTC.

This clone has just a few counts. The chain couples TRBV2 to TRBJ1-2; D unclear. Trimming shortened V by 7 bases and J by 4 bases, and 13 bases separated the two germline ends. This CDR3 is 13 amino acids long. The germline V gene has CDR1 SNHLY and CDR2 FYNNEI. CDR3 DNA sequence: TGTGCCAGCACCGAGTGGAGTACCTATGGCTACACCTTC. Translating gives CASTEWSTYGYTF.

The table lists this clone with a count of one. The chain joins TRBV7-6 to TRBJ2-1; 10 bases agree with TRBD2. This CDR3 comprises 18 residues. Germline lookup yields CDR1 SGHVS and CDR2 FNYEAQ. Trimming cost V 1 base and J 9 bases; bases outside gene matches: 15. The CDR3 protein is CASSLVPGPSGSDGEQFF. CDR3 nucleotides: TGTGCCAGCAGCTTAGTACCGGGGCCTAGCGGGAGCGACGGTGAGCAGTTCTTC.

This clone is a singleton in its sample. This rearrangement joins TRBV4-2 to TRBJ2-1; 16 bases are a match to TRBD2. The V gene's germline CDR1 is LGHNA and CDR2 YNFKEQ. The CDR3 totals 18 residues. With V trimmed by 2 bases and J by 8 bases, 9 bases remained unmatched. CDR3 loop: CASSQNPGLAGGYDEQFF. The CDR3 region has the DNA TGTGCCAGCAGCCAAAACCCGGGACTAGCGGGAGGGTACGATGAGCAGTTCTTC.

This chain joins TRBV28 and TRBJ2-1; 8 nucleotides match TRBD2. J lost 7 bases, V lost 7 bases, and 12 bases had no gene match. CDR1 and CDR2 from the germline V gene are MDHEN and SYDVKM. This CDR3 is 15 amino acids long. CDR3: CASTPAGVGSNEQFF. The CDR3, as DNA: TGTGCCAGCACACCAGCGGGAGTGGGTTCGAATGAGCAGTTCTTC. The whole variable domain, remainder taken from reference TRBV28 and TRBJ2-1, is DVKVTQSSRYLVKRTGEKVFLECVQDMDHENMFWYRQDPGLGLRLIYFSYDVKMKEKGDIPEGYSVSREKKERFSLILESASTNQTSMYLCASTPAGVGSNEQFFGPGTRLTVL.

The chain couples TRBV6-5 to TRBJ2-2, with 9 nucleotides matching TRBD2. There are 15 residues in the CDR3. The V gene end was trimmed by 11 bases and the J gene end by 4 bases; junction bases not matched to a gene: 11. Germline CDR1 reads MNHEY; CDR2 reads SVGAGI. The CDR3 region has the DNA TGTGCCGGGACTCCGGGACTAGCACCCACCGGGGAGCTGTTTTTT. Translating it yields CAGTPGLAPTGELFF.

The V gene is TRBV5-4, the J gene TRBJ1-1; D gene ambiguous. V gave up 1 base and J gave up 1 base, with 5 bases separating them. This CDR3 has 13 residues. Germline CDR1 and CDR2: SGHNT and YYREEE (reference sequence). This CDR3 reads CASSLRGNTEAFF. As DNA, the CDR3 is TGTGCCAGCAGCTTGCGAGGGAACACTGAAGCTTTCTTT.

The chain uses TRBV28 and TRBJ1-5; D is perhaps TRBD1 (6 bases). This CDR3 is built from 12 residues. Germline V gene data show CDR1 as MDHEN and CDR2 as SYDVKM. Between the trimmed V and J ends, which lost 8 bases and 4 bases, there was a span of 9 bases. The CDR3 DNA reads TGTGCCAGCCGGGACATTAATCAGCCCCAGCATTTT. This codes for CASRDINQPQHF.

The chain recombines TRBV9 with TRBJ2-1; possibly TRBD2 for D (5 bases). The CDR3 extends over 14 amino acids. Germline CDR1 reads SGDLS; CDR2 reads YYNGEE. Trimming removed 4 bases at V and 15 bases at J, with 23 bases between. The CDR3 loop reads CASSLLRASSPLFF. DNA for the CDR3: TGTGCCAGCAGCCTACTCCGGGCTAGCAGTCCGCTGTTCTTC.

This sequence joins TRBV15 and TRBJ1-1; weak D call: TRBD1 (5 bases). The V and J ends lost 0 bases and 0 bases respectively, with 14 bases between them. CDR1 and CDR2 from the germline V gene are LNHNV and YYDKDF (reference sequence). The CDR3 consists of 17 residues. CDR3 nucleotides: TGTGCCACCAGCAGAGATAGGGGTGGCTTCATGAACACTGAAGCTTTCTTT. Its protein product is CATSRDRGGFMNTEAFF. The complete variable domain, with remaining parts taken from reference TRBV15 and TRBJ1-1, reads DAMVIQNPRYQVTQFGKPVTLSCSQTLNHNVMYWYQQKSSQAPKLLFHYYDKDFNNEADTPDNFQSRRPNTSFCFLDIRSPGLGDTAMYLCATSRDRGGFMNTEAFFGQGTRLTVV.

The rearrangement uses TRBV24-1 and TRBJ2-5, with 8 bases identical to TRBD1. Unmatched junction bases numbered 4, after V lost 3 bases and J lost 2 bases. Germline values: CDR1 KGHDR, CDR2 SFDVKD. CDR3 length equals 15 residues. The CDR3 sequence is CATSDRQGQQETQYF. The CDR3 nucleotides are TGTGCCACCAGTGATAGACAGGGGCAACAAGAGACCCAGTACTTC.

The J gene is TRBJ1-5, the V gene TRBV27; D may be TRBD1 (5 bases). Germline CDR1 and CDR2: MNHEY and SMNVEV (reference sequence). Trimming took off 5 bases at V and 1 base at J, with 12 bases between the two ends. The length of the CDR3 is 15 residues. The CDR3 spells CASSPSGGSNQPQHF. CDR3 DNA sequence: TGTGCCAGCAGTCCCTCCGGGGGGAGCAATCAGCCCCAGCATTTT.

This chain joins TRBV5-6 and TRBJ2-7; D is possibly TRBD1 (5 bases). The CDR3 is made up of 13 amino acids. The germline V and J ends were trimmed by 4 bases and 0 bases, with 8 bases remaining between them. Germline values: CDR1 SGHDT, CDR2 YYEEEE. In nucleotides, the CDR3 is TGTGCCAGCAGCCCCGGACACTCCTACGAGCAGTACTTC. Translating it yields CASSPGHSYEQYF.

This clone appeared once. The chain is built from TRBV2 and TRBJ2-7; 13 bases agree with TRBD2. This CDR3 region has 14 residues. V trimming: 9 bases; J trimming: 2 bases; junction bases outside the gene matches: 4. Germline assignment: CDR1 SNHLY and CDR2 FYNNEI. CDR3 sequence: CASLGLAGTYEQYF. CDR3 bases: TGTGCCAGTTTGGGACTAGCGGGGACCTACGAGCAGTACTTC.

This rearrangement joins TRBV24-1 to TRBJ1-5; D might be TRBD1 (6 bases). Looked up from germline, CDR1 is KGHDR and CDR2 is SFDVKD. The germline V and J ends were trimmed by 4 bases and 0 bases, with 9 bases remaining between them. The CDR3 runs to 15 residues. The CDR3 coding sequence is TGTGCCACCAGTGACTCGGACAGTAGCAATCAGCCCCAGCATTTT. It specifies CATSDSDSSNQPQHF.

The chain recombines TRBV4-1 with TRBJ2-7, with 7 bases fitting TRBD2. Germline CDR1 is MGHRA and CDR2 is YSYEKL. The trim removed 0 bases at V and 0 bases at J, leaving 5 bases unmatched. CDR3 length equals 16 residues. CDR3 coding DNA: TGCGCCAGCAGCCAAGATTTTGGCGGGAGCTCCTACGAGCAGTACTTC. Translation gives CASSQDFGGSSYEQYF.

The V and J genes are TRBV6-4 and TRBJ1-5; D might be TRBD1 (6 bases). Germline CDR1 reads MRHNA; CDR2 reads SNTAGT. The CDR3 has 16 residues. The V end lost 0 bases, the J end lost 6 bases, and 15 bases lay between the germline ends. The DNA for the CDR3 is TGTGCCAGCAGTGACTCTGCGGACAGACGGGGTCAGCCCCAGCATTTT. It specifies CASSDSADRRGQPQHF.

This chain links TRBV5-1 with TRBJ2-2, with 11 bases that match TRBD2. This CDR3 contains 20 residues. Germline CDR1 is SGHRS and CDR2 is YFSETQ. V gave up 0 bases and J gave up 3 bases; unmatched junction bases: 13. The CDR3 coding sequence is TGCGCCAGCAGCTTGGCCAGAATTTCTAGCGGGAGGCTGGACACCGGGGAGCTGTTTTTT. Its protein is CASSLARISSGRLDTGELFF.

The V and J genes are TRBV6-5 and TRBJ2-3; a weak D match, TRBD2 (6 bases). Trimming stripped 4 bases from V and 1 base from J, with 12 bases between. CDR3 length: 15 amino acids. Germline values: CDR1 MNHEY, CDR2 SVGAGI. In nucleotides, the CDR3 is TGTGCCAGCAGTTCCACTAGCCGGGGCACAGATACGCAGTATTTT. This codes for CASSSTSRGTDTQYF.

The chain couples TRBV5-1 to TRBJ2-1, with TRBD2 matching 8 bases. CDR1 and CDR2 from the germline V gene are SGHRS and YFSETQ. V shed 3 bases, J shed 0 bases, and the junction held 8 bases outside the gene matches. The CDR3 sequence is 17 residues long. The CDR3 nucleotides are TGCGCCAGCAGCTCAACCCTAGCGGGCGTCTCCTACAATGAGCAGTTCTTC. Amino acid sequence: CASSSTLAGVSYNEQFF.

The chain couples TRBV5-1 to TRBJ2-7; maybe TRBD2 (6 bases). CDR1 is SGHRS, CDR2 YFSETQ, per germline. V gave up 0 bases and J gave up 0 bases, with 19 bases separating them. The CDR3 runs 18 residues. The CDR3 loop is CASSLGWGLSQNSYEQYF. The CDR3 region has the DNA TGCGCCAGCAGCTTGGGGTGGGGACTGTCCCAGAACTCCTACGAGCAGTACTTC.

The genes are TRBV5-6 and TRBJ2-7; D is perhaps TRBD1 (6 bases). The CDR3 length is 15 residues. Germline V gene lookup returns CDR1 SGHDT and CDR2 YYEEEE. V lost 0 bases and J 2 bases, leaving 12 bases between the germline ends. For the CDR3, the DNA is TGTGCCAGCAGCTTGGAGGCAGGGGACACCTACGAGCAGTACTTC. This encodes CASSLEAGDTYEQYF.

The rearrangement uses TRBV27 and TRBJ1-1; 7 nucleotides align to TRBD1. Germline V gene sequence: CDR1 MNHEY, CDR2 SMNVEV (reference sequence). This CDR3 has 15 amino acids. V shed 2 bases, J shed 4 bases, and the junction held 7 bases outside the gene matches. This chain's CDR3 is CASSLRRQGLTEAFF. For the CDR3, the DNA is TGTGCCAGCAGTTTAAGGCGACAGGGACTCACTGAAGCTTTCTTT.

The chain links TRBV6-2 or TRBV6-3 to TRBJ2-7; D is perhaps TRBD2 (6 bases). Trimming took 5 bases from V and 0 from J, leaving 23 bases between them. Per germline, CDR1 MNHEY and CDR2 SVGEGT. This CDR3 has 18 amino acids. This chain's CDR3 is CASSPGTRSYSGSYEQYF. In nucleotides, the CDR3 is TGTGCCAGCAGTCCCGGGACTCGATCTTATTCGGGCTCCTACGAGCAGTACTTC.

V is TRBV5-4 and J is TRBJ1-2; no firm D call. Germline CDR1 and CDR2: SGHNT and YYREEE (reference sequence). This CDR3 region has 10 residues. V gave up 2 bases and J gave up 7 bases, with 3 bases separating them. CDR3: CASSFRGYTF. The CDR3, as DNA: TGTGCCAGCAGCTTTCGTGGCTACACCTTC.

For this clone: A read error may account for a junction end that differs from germline. The chain uses TRBV7-9 and TRBJ1-1; D is perhaps TRBD1 (6 bases). Per the germline V gene, CDR1 is SEHNR and CDR2 is FQNEAQ (reference sequence). The CDR3 has 12 amino acids. The CDR3 loop reads CASSLDRGAALF. The CDR3 nucleotides read TGTGCCAGCAGCTTAGATCGGGGGGCCGCCCTCTTT.

The chain joins TRBV4-2 to TRBJ2-7, with TRBD1 matching over 8 bases. Trimming removed 0 bases from V and 1 base from J; junction bases left unmatched: 2. Germline values: CDR1 LGHNA, CDR2 YNFKEQ. The CDR3 totals 15 residues. The CDR3 coding sequence is TGTGCCAGCAGCCAAGATTGGACAGGGTCCTACGAGCAGTACTTC. The encoded protein is CASSQDWTGSYEQYF.